Each of the 17 T cell receptor beta chains below was sequenced from the same sample in a study of neoadjuvant anti-PD-1 for oral cavity cancer. TCRdb keeps only in-frame clones here, not all; method: immunoSEQ multiplex PCR. Of more than 15,000 clones in the sample, roughly 66% were seen once. The sequenced sample was PBMCs, obtained before nivolumab (anti-PD-1) treatment. All receptors derive from a person aged 35-79 years with oral cavity squamous cell carcinoma.

This chain links TRBV25-1 with TRBJ2-7, with D unclear. This CDR3 region has 14 residues. The V end was cut by 1 base, the J end by 1 base, with 8 bases between. Germline lookup yields CDR1 MGHDK and CDR2 SYGVNS. In DNA form, the CDR3 reads TGTGCCAGCAGTGAATCCGGCAGTTCCTACGAGCAGTACTTC. Its translation is CASSESGSSYEQYF.

V gene TRBV30 combines with J gene TRBJ1-3; no clear D gene. The CDR3 extends over 15 amino acids. Trimming took off 0 bases at V and 1 base at J, with 10 bases between the two ends. The V gene's germline CDR1 is GTSNPN and CDR2 SVGIG (reference sequence). CDR3 residues: CAWSVRKGSGNTIYF. DNA of the CDR3: TGTGCCTGGAGTGTGAGAAAAGGGTCTGGAAACACCATATATTTT.

This chain uses TRBV25-1 with TRBJ2-3, with a possible D match to TRBD2 (6 bases). This CDR3 spans 16 amino acids. V was trimmed by 6 bases and J by 2 bases, leaving 18 bases between them. Germline CDR1 and CDR2: MGHDK and SYGVNS. CDR3 region: CASSGGQGWITDTQYF. Written as DNA, the CDR3 is TGTGCCAGCAGCGGGGGTCAAGGTTGGATCACAGATACGCAGTATTTT.

This clone appeared a few times. The J gene is TRBJ2-5, the V gene TRBV6-5; no clear D. In germline, CDR1 is MNHEY, CDR2 SVGAGI. V lost 5 bases, J lost 5 bases, and 12 bases lay in between. The CDR3 runs to 13 residues. CDR3 in DNA: TGTGCCAGCAGTGAGACCAGGCGGGAGACCCAGTACTTC. It is translated as CASSETRRETQYF.

The rearrangement links TRBV10-3 to TRBJ2-2; 13 bases match TRBD2. Germline trimming cut 8 bases from V and 2 bases from J; bases unmatched to any gene: 8. Per germline, CDR1 ENHRY and CDR2 SYGVKD. The CDR3 consists of 17 residues. The DNA of the CDR3 is TGTGCCATCTCTCGGACTAGCGGGAGTCCCAACACCGGGGAGCTGTTTTTT. Protein product: CAISRTSGSPNTGELFF.

The chain carries TRBV28 and TRBJ2-7; D perhaps matches TRBD1 (5 bases). The V gene lost 3 bases and the J gene lost 12 bases, with 12 bases spanning the gap. CDR3 length: 11 amino acids. Germline CDR1 and CDR2: MDHEN and SYDVKM. The CDR3 region is CASSFEAGRYF. In nucleotides, the CDR3 is TGTGCCAGCAGTTTCGAGGCAGGGCGGTACTTC.

The chain couples TRBV4-1 to TRBJ2-2, with a possible D match to TRBD2 (5 bases). Trimming stripped 4 bases from V and 5 bases from J, with 17 bases between. There are 16 residues in the CDR3. Germline V lookup: CDR1 MGHRA, CDR2 YSYEKL. In nucleotides, the CDR3 is TGCGCCAGCAGCCCCATTGGAAGGGAGAGGACCGGGGAGCTGTTTTTT. Its translation: CASSPIGRERTGELFF.

The chain couples TRBV6-6 to TRBJ1-5; tentative D call: TRBD1 (6 bases). CDR3 size: 13 residues. Germline V gives CDR1 MNHNY, CDR2 SVGAGI (reference sequence). V lost 5 bases and J lost 7, with 12 bases in between. The CDR3 spells CASSATGWQPQHF. Written as DNA, the CDR3 is TGTGCCAGCAGTGCCACAGGGTGGCAGCCCCAGCATTTT.

This chain links TRBV28 with TRBJ1-2; maybe TRBD1 (5 bases). The germline V gene has CDR1 MDHEN and CDR2 SYDVKM. The CDR3 sequence is 16 residues long. Deletions cut 6 bases from V and 8 bases from J, with 25 bases between. The CDR3 region is CASSRSRGKGRVGYTF. The CDR3 DNA reads TGTGCCAGCAGCAGATCCCGCGGGAAAGGCAGGGTCGGCTACACCTTC.

This clone was found a few times. The rearrangement links TRBV2 to TRBJ2-7; D is uncertain. Germline assignment: CDR1 SNHLY and CDR2 FYNNEI. The CDR3 has 11 residues. V was cut by 8 bases and J by 6 bases, with 11 bases left in between. The CDR3 coding sequence is TGTGCCAGCCGCTTGGATGGCGAGCAGTACTTC. Translation gives CASRLDGEQYF.

Relative to its sample, this clone is medium-sized. This chain joins TRBV5-6 and TRBJ2-7, with TRBD1 matching 8 bases. This CDR3 contains 15 residues. Losses at the gene ends were 2 bases for V and 3 bases for J; bases not matched to a gene: 7. CDR1 and CDR2 from the germline V gene are SGHDT and YYEEEE. The CDR3 reads CASSLKTGALYEQYF. The CDR3 DNA is TGTGCCAGCAGCTTAAAGACAGGGGCTCTCTACGAGCAGTACTTC.

The chain has TRBV7-8 and TRBJ2-5; a possible D gene is TRBD1 (6 bases). Between the trimmed V and J ends, which lost 3 bases and 2 bases, there was a span of 13 bases. Germline CDR1 SGHVS, CDR2 FQNEAQ. The CDR3 covers 15 residues. CDR3: CASSFFGQIQETQYF. DNA of the CDR3: TGTGCCAGCAGCTTCTTTGGACAGATTCAAGAGACCCAGTACTTC.

The chain couples TRBV4-2 to TRBJ2-7; 7 nucleotides align to TRBD2. Germline loops: CDR1 LGHNA, CDR2 YNFKEQ. The CDR3 totals 15 residues. J lost 4 bases, V lost 0 bases, and 6 bases had no gene match. The DNA for the CDR3 is TGTGCCAGCAGCCAAGATGATGCGGGAGTTTACGAGCAGTACTTC. Its protein product is CASSQDDAGVYEQYF.

The V gene is TRBV11-2, the J gene TRBJ1-5; 8 positions match TRBD1. The germline CDR1 and CDR2 sequences are SGHAT and FQNNGV. V was clipped by 5 bases and J by 4 bases; unmatched bases: 4. The CDR3 length is 14 residues. The CDR3 spells CASSVGQENQPQHF. CDR3 sequence (DNA): TGTGCCAGCAGCGTGGGACAGGAGAATCAGCCCCAGCATTTT.

CDR3: CASSHSGSTGELFF. The CDR3 coding sequence is TGTGCCAGCAGCCATAGCGGGAGCACCGGGGAGCTGTTTTTT. The chain combines TRBV7-2 with TRBJ2-2, with 9 bases matching TRBD2. Looked up from germline, CDR1 is SGHTA and CDR2 is FQGNSA. The CDR3 has 14 residues. Trimming removed 5 bases from V and 4 bases from J; junction bases left unmatched: 2. The variable domain in full, completed from reference TRBV7-2 and TRBJ2-2, reads GAGVSQSPSNKVTEKGKDVELRCDPISGHTALYWYRQSLGQGLEFLIYFQGNSAPDKSGLPSDRFSAERTGGSVSTLTIQRTQQEDSAVYLCASSHSGSTGELFFGEGSRLTVL.

The J gene is TRBJ2-7, the V gene TRBV2; 12 bases match TRBD2. Germline V CDR1 and CDR2: SNHLY, FYNNEI. J lost 1 base, V lost 3 bases, and 1 base had no gene match. The CDR3 is 15 residues long. CDR3 sequence: CASSETSGGSYEQYF. The CDR3 DNA is TGTGCCAGCAGTGAGACTAGCGGGGGATCCTACGAGCAGTACTTC.

CDR3 coding DNA: TGTGCCAGCAGCCCAGGGACAGGGACTTCCTATGGCTACACCTTC. This gives the protein CASSPGTGTSYGYTF. The chain has TRBV14 and TRBJ1-2, with TRBD1 matching 9 bases. This CDR3 comprises 15 residues. CDR1 is SGHDN and CDR2 is FVKESK in the germline V gene. V was pared by 4 bases and J by 4 bases, with 7 bases of the junction left unmatched.